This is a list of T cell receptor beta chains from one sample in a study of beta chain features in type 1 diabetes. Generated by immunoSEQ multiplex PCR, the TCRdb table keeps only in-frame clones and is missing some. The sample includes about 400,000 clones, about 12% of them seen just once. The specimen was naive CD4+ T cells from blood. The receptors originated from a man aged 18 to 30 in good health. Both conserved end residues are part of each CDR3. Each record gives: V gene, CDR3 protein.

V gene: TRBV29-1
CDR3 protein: CSVAGTSLSGANVLTF

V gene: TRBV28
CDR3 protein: CASSRQGNYGYTF

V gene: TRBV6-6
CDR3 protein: CAIQRDSYEQYF

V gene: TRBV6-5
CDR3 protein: CASSYGAGGYGYTF

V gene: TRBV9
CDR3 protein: CASSETRDGEQFF

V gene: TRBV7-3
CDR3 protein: CASSLSSGPYEQYF

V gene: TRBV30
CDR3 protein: CAWSVLGQGHGYTF

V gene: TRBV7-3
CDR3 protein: CASSLLTYEQYF

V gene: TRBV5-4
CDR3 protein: CASSPRGEQETQYF

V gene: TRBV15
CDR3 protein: CATSSGGAGETQYF

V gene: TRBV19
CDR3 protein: CASSILKTSGETQYF

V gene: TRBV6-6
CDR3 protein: CASSPGGQGDYGYTF

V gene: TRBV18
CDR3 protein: CASSPGLGVSYEQYF

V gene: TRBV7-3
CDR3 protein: CASSRLAGYEQYF

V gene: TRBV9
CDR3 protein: CASSVDLAGSYNEQFF

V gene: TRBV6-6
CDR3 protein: CASSYSSQGAWGTQYF

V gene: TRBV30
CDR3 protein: CAWSVNTNTEAFF

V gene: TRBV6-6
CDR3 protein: CAISPTAGNQPQHF

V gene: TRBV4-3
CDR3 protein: CASSQEFSGRTYEQYF

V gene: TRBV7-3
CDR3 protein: CASSPTGRYEQYF

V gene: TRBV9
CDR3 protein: CASSRGLSYEQYF